This paragraph covers one TCR beta chain sequence. What it binds is unknown. The study ran its PCR with 60 Vbeta and 13 Jbeta primers. TCRdb keeps only in-frame clones here, not all; method: immunoSEQ multiplex PCR. The sample has about 120,000 clones, under 70% seen once; the top ten hold about 8.6%. Germline V gene sequence: CDR1 KGHSH, CDR2 LQKENI. The CDR3 is 15 amino acids. J lost 5 bases, V lost 3 bases, and 4 bases had no gene match. This sample stems from a study of cytomegalovirus exposure and HLA in healthy donors. Findings and caveats of the study: In vitro checks showed that a few CMV-associated chains really do target CMV antigens.

The source of this sequence is a man aged 18 to 30 in good health and CMV-seropositive. The chain combines TRBV18 with TRBJ1-2, with 12 bases matching TRBD1. Sequencing was done on a sample of PBMCs. In nucleotides, the CDR3 is TGTGCCAGCTCACCGGGACAGGGGGCATTGTATGGCTACACCTTC. This codes for CASSPGQGALYGYTF.